This T cell receptor (beta chain) is drawn from a study of CD8 T cells in Susac syndrome. Concerning this clonotype itself: Its matching antigen is unknown.

RNA in amounts of 0.5 to 1 ug was reverse transcribed with random hexamers. TCRdb re-analysed the immunoSEQ multiplex PCR reads in MiXCR, keeping a single row per CDR3 protein. The repertoire consists of over 150,000 distinct CDR3 sequences, with 90% to 95% occurring once and the leading ten covering roughly 0.088%. Study conclusions and caveats: The study conceded that its TCR sequencing and HLA analysis involved relatively few individuals.

Relapsing-remitting disease, either stable or active, was present in the multiple sclerosis controls, who were treatment-naive patients. Germline-derived CDR1 and CDR2 are SGHAT and FQNNGV. J lost 2 bases, V lost 0 bases, and 4 bases had no gene match. CDR3 size: 15 residues. The sample taken for sequencing was CD4+ T cells from PBMCs. The chain employs TRBV11-2 and TRBJ2-7, with TRBD2 matching over 7 bases. The receptor was derived from a human donor with multiple sclerosis. The CDR3 nucleotides are TGTGCCAGCAGCTTAGATTTCGGGGGGACCTACGAGCAGTACTTC. Protein sequence: CASSLDFGGTYEQYF.